These T cell receptor beta chains were read from a single sample in a study of T-cell reconstitution after alpha-beta-depleted transplantation in children. TCRdb used MiXCR to reprocess the PCR reads, holding one entry per CDR3 protein. The data contain 500,000 or so distinct CDR3 sequences, roughly 10% of them singletons. Source: PBMCs, mostly from graft donor cells, taken 180 days after TCRalphabeta/CD19-depleted stem cell transplant. The receptors derive from a female patient aged 2-9 years who had a stem cell transplant for aplastic anemia, so the T cells may come from the graft donor. The CDR3 runs from the conserved cysteine through the conserved F or W. The order of the fields is CDR3 DNA, CDR3 protein, D gene, V gene, clone size, J gene. The D gene is left open where the match is weak. Size tells how often a clone was seen (once, few, many) or the class of an expanded clone, and some rows leave it out.

TGTGCCAGCTCACCACAGGTGGGGAAGGGCGAGCAGTACTTC,CASSPQVGKGEQYF,-,TRBV18,-,TRBJ2-7
TGTGCCAGCAGTTTAGGGGACAGGGATAGTGGTGGCTACACCTTC,CASSLGDRDSGGYTF,TRBD1,TRBV28,once,TRBJ1-2
TGCAGTGCTAGAGACACGACAGGAGCGACCATCTATGGCTACACCTTC,CSARDTTGATIYGYTF,-,TRBV20-1,-,TRBJ1-2
TGTGCCATCAGTGGGGCCGGGACAGGGTTTTTCAATGAGCAGTTCTTC,CAISGAGTGFFNEQFF,TRBD1,TRBV10-3,many,TRBJ2-1
TGCAGCGTTGCACGGGGCACTAGCCCCTACAATGAGCAGTTCTTC,CSVARGTSPYNEQFF,-,TRBV29-1,many,TRBJ2-1
TGTGCCAGCAGTCCACCCACGACCCTCAATCAGCCCCAGCATTTT,CASSPPTTLNQPQHF,-,TRBV6-2/TRBV6-3,-,TRBJ1-5
TGTGCCAGCAGTTTCACAATGAACGAGCAGTACTTC,CASSFTMNEQYF,-,TRBV28,few,TRBJ2-7
TGTGCCAGCAGCGTGGCGGCAGGGCTCAATGAAAAACTGTTTTTT,CASSVAAGLNEKLFF,-,TRBV9,-,TRBJ1-4
TGTGCCACCAGTGATTTTGGGTCCGGACTAGCGGGAGGGCCTGGTGAGCAGTTCTTC,CATSDFGSGLAGGPGEQFF,TRBD2,TRBV24-1,few,TRBJ2-1
TGTGCCAGCTCACCCATCGGGGGCGCTGAAGCTTTCTTT,CASSPIGGAEAFF,-,TRBV18,few,TRBJ1-1
TGTGCCAGCAGCTTAGCCGGGACTAGCGGGAGCGGAACCGGGGAGCTGTTTTTT,CASSLAGTSGSGTGELFF,TRBD2,TRBV11-1,few,TRBJ2-2
TGCAGTGCCAAAAACAGGGGTAATTCACCCCTCCACTTT,CSAKNRGNSPLHF,TRBD1,TRBV20-1,many,TRBJ1-6
TGTGCCAGCAGCCAAGCACATGGGGCGAACGAGCAGTACTTC,CASSQAHGANEQYF,-,TRBV14,-,TRBJ2-7
TGTGCCAGCAGTTTAGTGGCGGCGGATACGCAGTATTTT,CASSLVAADTQYF,-,TRBV28,-,TRBJ2-3
TGTGCCAGCTCACCGGACAGGGTGGGCACAGATACGCAGTATTTT,CASSPDRVGTDTQYF,TRBD1,TRBV18,-,TRBJ2-3
TGTGCCACCAGCAGAGCTAGACAGGGGACCGATGAGCAGTTCTTC,CATSRARQGTDEQFF,TRBD1,TRBV15,many,TRBJ2-1
TGTGCCAGCAGTTACCGGGTAGCAGATACGCAGTATTTT,CASSYRVADTQYF,-,TRBV6-5,-,TRBJ2-3
TGTGCCAGCAGCCGGGACAGGGGGCGCCAAGAGACCCAGTACTTC,CASSRDRGRQETQYF,TRBD1,TRBV7-2,few,TRBJ2-5
TGTGCCAGCAGTAACTATAAAAACATTCAGTACTTC,CASSNYKNIQYF,-,TRBV27,-,TRBJ2-4
TGTGCCAGCAGTTTGCCTAGGGATCTCCCTGGAAACACCATATATTTT,CASSLPRDLPGNTIYF,-,TRBV28,-,TRBJ1-3
TGTGCCAGCAGCCACTCAGGCACAGATACGCAGTATTTT,CASSHSGTDTQYF,-,TRBV14,few,TRBJ2-3
TGTGCCAGCAGGGCGGGCCCGGGACAGGGACTAGCGGGCCCTCGGAATGAGCAGTTCTTC,CASRAGPGQGLAGPRNEQFF,TRBD2,TRBV12-3/TRBV12-4,many,TRBJ2-1
TGCAGCACATCCCCGGGCCAAGAGACCCAGTACTTC,CSTSPGQETQYF,-,TRBV20-1,-,TRBJ2-5
TGCAGTGCTAGTGGGCGACAGGGGGCCTACGAGCAGTACTTC,CSASGRQGAYEQYF,TRBD1,TRBV20-1,few,TRBJ2-7
TGCAGCGTGCATCGTAGCGGGCACAGCTCCTACAATGAGCAGTTCTTC,CSVHRSGHSSYNEQFF,TRBD2,TRBV29-1,-,TRBJ2-1
TGCGCCAGCAGCCAAGAATCGCCACTAGCGGGAGGGATAAAGACCCAGTACTTC,CASSQESPLAGGIKTQYF,TRBD2,TRBV4-1,few,TRBJ2-5
TGTGCCAGCAGTGAAACTCGATTGGCTTCTAACTATGGCTACACCTTC,CASSETRLASNYGYTF,-,TRBV6-1,-,TRBJ1-2
TGTGCCAGCAGCCAACAGGGGTCTGGAAACACCATATATTTT,CASSQQGSGNTIYF,-,TRBV14,-,TRBJ1-3
TGTGCCAGCAGTTCGGCCCGCGGGGAGCTGTTTTTT,CASSSARGELFF,-,TRBV12-3/TRBV12-4,-,TRBJ2-2
TGTGCCAGCAGCTTCCTCGGGCTTGGAACAGATACGCAGTATTTT,CASSFLGLGTDTQYF,-,TRBV11-2,few,TRBJ2-3
TGTGCCAGCAGCAGAAGGAGGAATCAGCCCCAGCATTTT,CASSRRRNQPQHF,-,TRBV21-1,-,TRBJ1-5
TGCGCCAGCAGCTACCGACTAGGGAGGTACAATGAGCAGTTCTTC,CASSYRLGRYNEQFF,-,TRBV5-1,few,TRBJ2-1
TGTGCCAGCAGCCAATTTGGACTAGCGGGGCACAATGAGCAGTTCTTC,CASSQFGLAGHNEQFF,TRBD2,TRBV3-1,few,TRBJ2-1
TGTGCCAGCACGGGTAGCGGAACATACAATGAGCAGTTCTTC,CASTGSGTYNEQFF,-,TRBV21-1,-,TRBJ2-1
TGTGCCAGCAGCTTTCGGCCTAGCGGGACCTCCTCTCGCGAGCAGTTCTTC,CASSFRPSGTSSREQFF,TRBD2,TRBV7-6,-,TRBJ2-1
TGTGCCAGCAGCTTATCATGGGACAGGCCCCAGGGCTACACCTTC,CASSLSWDRPQGYTF,TRBD1,TRBV7-9,many,TRBJ1-2
TGTGCCAGCAGCTCGGGACAGGGCCTCGAGACCCAGTACTTC,CASSSGQGLETQYF,TRBD1,TRBV7-2,many,TRBJ2-5
TGTGCCAGCAGCTTAATGACAGTTTACAATGAGCAGTTCTTC,CASSLMTVYNEQFF,-,TRBV5-5,-,TRBJ2-1
TGTGCCAGCAGCCTCGAGCTCCGGCCATCCTACGAGCAGTACTTC,CASSLELRPSYEQYF,-,TRBV4-2,-,TRBJ2-7
TGTGCCAGCAGTTTTGGGGCAGGGAGTGATTCTGGAAACACCATATATTTT,CASSFGAGSDSGNTIYF,-,TRBV12-3/TRBV12-4,-,TRBJ1-3
TGTGCCAGCAGAAACAGGGTGCGGGAAAAACTGTTTTTT,CASRNRVREKLFF,-,TRBV7-8,few,TRBJ1-4
TGTGCCAGCAGCCAGACCAGCGGGGAGCTGTTTTTT,CASSQTSGELFF,-,TRBV3-1,few,TRBJ2-2
TGTGCCAGCAACCGACTACCGGGAAACACCATATATTTT,CASNRLPGNTIYF,-,TRBV11-2,-,TRBJ1-3